What follows are 27 T cell receptor beta chains derived from one specimen sequenced in a study of T cells in Graves' hyperthyroidism and ophthalmopathy. RNA transcripts served as the template for amplifying TCR beta CDR3 regions. First-round RT-PCR with HTBI primers amplified the TCR CDR3 region. Each CDR3 protein is one row after TCRdb ran MiXCR on the multiplex PCR reads. Seen here are more than 600,000 distinct CDR3 sequences, about a sixth observed once, and the top ten hold roughly 8%. Sequenced sample: blood. The receptors stem from a man aged 18 to 35 with Graves' hyperthyroidism.

The chain recombines TRBV29-1 with TRBJ2-2, with D possibly TRBD2 on 5 matching bases. This CDR3 is 15 amino acids long. Trimming stripped 6 bases from V and 4 bases from J, with 18 bases between. Germline V gene data show CDR1 as SQVTM and CDR2 as ANQGSEA. The CDR3 region has the DNA TGCAGCGTCGCGGGTCCGTGGGGTGGCACCGGGGAGCTGTTTTTT. It yields the protein CSVAGPWGGTGELFF.

The V gene is TRBV30, the J gene TRBJ1-2, with D possibly TRBD1 on 5 matching bases. The length of the CDR3 is 11 residues. Germline V gives CDR1 GTSNPN, CDR2 SVGIG (reference sequence). The CDR3 sequence: CARDWGRGYTF. The CDR3 DNA is TGTGCGCGAGACTGGGGACGTGGCTACACCTTC.

This clonotype was seen only a few times. V and J are TRBV20-1 and TRBJ2-2, with D unclear. V shed 4 bases and J shed 5 bases, with 5 bases lying between them. In germline, CDR1 is DFQATT, CDR2 SNEGSKA (reference sequence). CDR3 length equals 11 residues. CDR3 sequence reads: CSATRTGELFF. In nucleotides, the CDR3 is TGCAGTGCTACTAGAACCGGGGAGCTGTTTTTT.

V and J are TRBV7-9 and TRBJ2-3, with D tentatively TRBD2 (6 bases). V lost 2 bases to trimming and J lost 3 bases, with 12 bases between them. CDR1 is SEHNR and CDR2 is FQNEAQ in the germline V gene (reference sequence). This CDR3 has 15 amino acids. The CDR3 DNA reads TGTGCCAGCAGCTTAAGGCGGGATCCTACAGATACGCAGTATTTT. Protein product: CASSLRRDPTDTQYF. The complete variable domain, with remaining parts taken from reference TRBV7-9 and TRBJ2-3, reads DTGVSQNPRHKITKRGQNVTFRCDPISEHNRLYWYRQTLGQGPEFLTYFQNEAQLEKSRLLSDRFSAERPKGSFSTLEIQRTEQGDSAMYLCASSLRRDPTDTQYFGPGTRLTVL.

The sample holds a few counts of this clonotype. The chain joins TRBV2 to TRBJ1-5; maybe TRBD1 (6 bases). The CDR3 sequence is 24 residues long. V dropped 7 bases and J dropped 5 bases, with 45 bases sitting between them. From germline, CDR1 is SNHLY and CDR2 FYNNEI. The CDR3 region is CASIFISVPIAGSSRGGGDQPQHF. In DNA form, the CDR3 reads TGTGCCAGCATCTTCATCAGCGTCCCGATTGCCGGGTCCTCGAGGGGGGGAGGGGATCAGCCCCAGCATTTT.

The rearrangement links TRBV7-6 to TRBJ2-5; 7 bases are shared with TRBD1. The CDR3 spans 15 residues. V lost 0 bases and J lost 4; bases outside the gene matches: 5. The germline gives CDR1 SGHVS, CDR2 FNYEAQ. CDR3 loop: CASSLADRVPETQYF. CDR3 coding DNA: TGTGCCAGCAGCTTAGCTGACAGGGTCCCAGAGACCCAGTACTTC.

This clonotype was detected only a few times. The rearrangement links TRBV6-2 or TRBV6-3 to TRBJ2-1; 9 bases map to TRBD2. From germline, CDR1 is MNHEY and CDR2 SVGEGT. The V segment lost 11 bases and the J segment 6 bases; nucleotides outside the gene matches: 8. The CDR3 sequence is 13 residues long. CDR3 coding DNA: TGTGCCGGAGCTAGCGGGAATACCAATGAGCAGTTCTTC. Amino acid sequence: CAGASGNTNEQFF.

The chain's CDR3 is CASKVWRTGGPTNEKLFF. The CDR3 DNA reads TGTGCCAGCAAGGTGTGGAGGACAGGGGGCCCCACTAATGAAAAACTGTTTTTT. The chain couples TRBV25-1 to TRBJ1-4, with 11 bases identical to TRBD1. V was clipped by 7 bases and J by 2 bases; unmatched bases: 12. There are 18 residues in the CDR3. Germline V CDR1 and CDR2: MGHDK, SYGVNS.

This clonotype was detected ten times or more. The rearrangement joins TRBV18 to TRBJ2-1; 11 bases fit TRBD2. The CDR3 extends over 17 amino acids. V trimming: 2 bases; J trimming: 4 bases; junction bases outside the gene matches: 7. Germline CDR1 and CDR2: KGHSH and LQKENI. The CDR3 sequence: CASSPTLAGGRYNEQFF. The CDR3 DNA reads as TGTGCCAGCTCACCAACATTAGCGGGAGGGAGATACAATGAGCAGTTCTTC. Full variable domain (remainder filled in from reference TRBV18 and TRBJ2-1): NAGVMQNPRHLVRRRGQEARLRCSPMKGHSHVYWYRQLPEEGLKFMVYLQKENIIDESGMPKERFSAEFPKEGPSILRIQQVVRGDSAAYFCASSPTLAGGRYNEQFFGPGTRLTVL.

This clonotype has more than one count but fewer than ten. The chain uses TRBV19 and TRBJ1-6; 9 bases map to TRBD1. Germline V gene lookup returns CDR1 LNHDA and CDR2 SQIVND (reference sequence). This CDR3 has 13 residues. After removal of 10 bases from V and 6 bases from J, the junction contained 4 bases not matched to a gene. Here the CDR3 reads CATRGQGNSPLHF. The DNA for the CDR3 is TGTGCCACCCGGGGACAGGGTAATTCACCCCTCCACTTT.

The rearrangement joins TRBV4-1 to TRBJ2-1; D is perhaps TRBD1 (6 bases). Germline V gene data show CDR1 as MGHRA and CDR2 as YSYEKL. This CDR3 comprises 15 residues. V was trimmed by 1 base and J by 2 bases, leaving 9 bases between them. The CDR3 loop reads CASSQGPGAYNEQFF. DNA of the CDR3: TGCGCCAGCAGCCAAGGTCCAGGGGCCTACAATGAGCAGTTCTTC.

Only a few counts were recorded for this clonotype. The gene calls are TRBV20-1 and TRBJ2-3; D gene unclear. V lost 4 bases, J lost 2 bases, and 13 bases lay in between. The CDR3 totals 14 residues. Germline CDR1 and CDR2: DFQATT and SNEGSKA (reference sequence). The CDR3 spells CSAKQMSPTDTQYF. The CDR3 DNA sequence: TGCAGTGCTAAGCAGATGAGCCCCACAGATACGCAGTATTTT.

This CDR3 is CASSVEGTGVINEQFF. CDR3 nucleotides: TGTGCCAGCAGCGTAGAAGGGACAGGGGTAATCAATGAGCAGTTCTTC. The chain links TRBV9 to TRBJ2-1; the match to TRBD1 covers 10 bases. CDR3 length equals 16 residues. Germline assignment: CDR1 SGDLS and CDR2 YYNGEE. Losses at the gene ends were 0 bases for V and 6 bases for J; bases not matched to a gene: 6. Drawing the rest from reference TRBV9 and TRBJ2-1, the complete variable domain is DSGVTQTPKHLITATGQRVTLRCSPRSGDLSVYWYQQSLDQGLQFLIQYYNGEERAKGNILERFSAQQFPDLHSELNLSSLELGDSALYFCASSVEGTGVINEQFFGPGTRLTVL.

This chain connects TRBV5-1 to TRBJ2-6; TRBD1 is a possible D gene (5 bases). The CDR3 has 16 amino acids. Germline V gives CDR1 SGHRS, CDR2 YFSETQ. Deletions cut 4 bases from V and 4 bases from J, with 15 bases between. The CDR3: CASSPRQTPGANVLTF. For the CDR3, the DNA is TGCGCCAGCAGCCCACGACAGACGCCCGGGGCCAACGTCCTGACTTTC.

This clonotype was seen a handful of times. The rearrangement joins TRBV10-3 to TRBJ1-1, with TRBD1 matching 11 bases. J was trimmed by 3 bases and V by 7 bases; bases with no gene match: 1. CDR1 is ENHRY and CDR2 is SYGVKD in the germline V gene. This CDR3 spans 13 amino acids. The CDR3 coding sequence is TGTGCCATCATGGGACAGGGGGACACTGAAGCTTTCTTT. Amino acid sequence: CAIMGQGDTEAFF.

This clonotype was seen many times. DNA for the CDR3: TGTGCCAGCAGTTTATGGAAAGCGGGCACTGAAGCTTTCTTT. Protein sequence: CASSLWKAGTEAFF. The rearrangement uses TRBV28 and TRBJ1-1; D unclear. Trimming removed 0 bases at V and 4 bases at J, with 9 bases between. CDR1 and CDR2 (germline): MDHEN, SYDVKM. The CDR3 extends over 14 amino acids.

This clonotype was seen a few times. The V gene is TRBV12-3 or TRBV12-4, the J gene TRBJ1-2; no clear D. Trimming took 5 bases from V and 1 from J, leaving 11 bases between them. The CDR3 loop spans 14 amino acids. The CDR3 sequence: CASSHVGDNYGYTF. Here the CDR3 DNA reads TGTGCCAGCAGTCACGTCGGGGATAACTATGGCTACACCTTC.

In this sample, this clonotype turned up a few times. CDR3 nucleotide sequence: TGTGCCACCGGGAACGTAGGGGGGAGGGATAACACCGGGGAGCTGTTTTTT. This sequence encodes CATGNVGGRDNTGELFF. The rearrangement joins TRBV15 to TRBJ2-2, with TRBD2 as a possible D gene (7 bases). Deletions cut 8 bases from V and 2 bases from J, with 21 bases between. The germline V gene encodes CDR1 LNHNV and CDR2 YYDKDF (reference sequence). This CDR3 is built from 17 residues. Filled out from reference TRBV15 and TRBJ2-2, the complete variable domain reads DAMVIQNPRYQVTQFGKPVTLSCSQTLNHNVMYWYQQKSSQAPKLLFHYYDKDFNNEADTPDNFQSRRPNTSFCFLDIRSPGLGDTAMYLCATGNVGGRDNTGELFFGEGSRLTVL.

This clonotype came up many times. The rearrangement links TRBV12-3 or TRBV12-4 to TRBJ2-1; no firm D call. With 1 base removed from V and 4 bases from J, the gap between germline ends came to 8 bases. CDR3 size: 14 residues. The CDR3 loop reads CASSLETLYNEQFF. The CDR3 DNA is TGTGCCAGCAGTTTAGAGACACTATACAATGAGCAGTTCTTC.

This clonotype was recorded many times. The gene calls are TRBV6-2 or TRBV6-3 and TRBJ2-1, with 9 nucleotides matching TRBD1. V trimming: 5 bases; J trimming: 8 bases; junction bases outside the gene matches: 4. The germline V gene has CDR1 MNHEY and CDR2 SVGEGT. The CDR3 has 13 residues. CDR3 nucleotides: TGTGCCAGCAGTCGGGACAGGGCCCATGAGCAGTTCTTC. This encodes CASSRDRAHEQFF.

The V gene is TRBV30, the J gene TRBJ2-2, with D perhaps matching TRBD2 (6 bases). V was shortened by 0 bases and J by 5 bases, with 16 bases between the two germline ends. The CDR3 has 16 residues. Germline lookup yields CDR1 GTSNPN and CDR2 SVGIG (reference sequence). The CDR3 sequence: CAWSVILGRRTGELFF. The CDR3 DNA reads TGTGCCTGGAGTGTAATATTAGGGAGGAGGACCGGGGAGCTGTTTTTT.

The rearrangement links TRBV19 to TRBJ2-2; TRBD1 matches 7 bases. The CDR3 runs 15 residues. V lost 6 bases and J lost 4; bases outside the gene matches: 8. Germline loops: CDR1 LNHDA, CDR2 SQIVND (reference sequence). CDR3 loop: CASSYDRAGTGELFF. For the CDR3, the DNA is TGTGCCAGTAGCTACGACAGGGCGGGCACCGGGGAGCTGTTTTTT.

V usage is TRBV20-1 and J usage is TRBJ2-4; TRBD1 is a possible D gene (5 bases). Germline values: CDR1 DFQATT, CDR2 SNEGSKA (reference sequence). The CDR3 has 14 amino acids. The V and J ends lost 0 bases and 2 bases respectively, with 8 bases between them. The CDR3 loop reads CSARDQGTKNIQYF. CDR3 sequence (DNA): TGCAGTGCTAGAGATCAGGGAACCAAAAACATTCAGTACTTC.

This clonotype has just a few counts. V usage is TRBV14 and J usage is TRBJ2-1; D uncertain. With 3 bases removed from V and 0 bases from J, the gap between germline ends came to 12 bases. The CDR3 has 16 amino acids. CDR1 and CDR2 from the germline V gene are SGHDN and FVKESK. CDR3 DNA: TGTGCCAGCAGCCAGCTACAAATAAACTCCTACAATGAGCAGTTCTTC. This gives the protein CASSQLQINSYNEQFF.

This clonotype was seen at least ten times. The chain links TRBV6-2 or TRBV6-3 to TRBJ2-1, with D unclear. The CDR3 totals 13 residues. Germline-derived CDR1 and CDR2 are MNHEY and SVGEGT. Trimming left V 6 bases short and J 8 bases short, with 14 bases between. The CDR3 is CASRPQRADEQFF. The CDR3 region has the DNA TGTGCCAGCAGACCTCAAAGGGCGGATGAGCAGTTCTTC.

This clonotype has more than one count but fewer than ten. The chain couples TRBV20-1 to TRBJ2-7; 9 positions agree with TRBD2. J gave up 4 bases and V 3 bases, and 7 bases lay outside the gene matches. CDR1 and CDR2 from the germline V gene are DFQATT and SNEGSKA (reference sequence). The CDR3 is 14 amino acids. CDR3 sequence: CSASLGSGSYEQYF. The CDR3 region has the DNA TGCAGTGCTAGCTTAGGTAGCGGGAGTTACGAGCAGTACTTC.

The chain is built from TRBV18 and TRBJ2-7, with TRBD2 matching over 11 bases. CDR3 length: 15 residues. The trim removed 5 bases at V and 7 bases at J, leaving 10 bases unmatched. Germline CDR1 is KGHSH and CDR2 is LQKENI. CDR3 residues: CASSVGLAEPREQYF. The CDR3 DNA reads TGTGCCAGCTCAGTGGGACTAGCGGAGCCTCGGGAGCAGTACTTC.